A single sample is the source of the 19 T cell receptor beta chains below, sequenced in a study of T-cell reconstitution after alpha-beta-depleted transplantation in children. A TCRbeta library incorporating unique molecular identifiers was prepared. MiXCR, applied by TCRdb to the PCR reads, yields one record per CDR3 protein. Here the sample spans around 480,000 distinct CDR3 sequences, 32% being singletons. The sample was PBMCs from the stem cell graft donor, taken from the stem cell graft. Receptors originate from a human donor who donated a stem cell graft to a child with aplastic anemia.

This clonotype was picked up a small number of times. The gene calls are TRBV7-2 and TRBJ1-5; 9 bases agree with TRBD1. The junction had 10 bases not matched to a gene; V was cut back by 6 bases and J by 7 bases. Germline V gene lookup returns CDR1 SGHTA and CDR2 FQGNSA. The CDR3 consists of 15 residues. DNA for the CDR3: TGTGCCAGCAGGGATACAGGGGGCAGGGACCAGCCCCAGCATTTT. It specifies CASRDTGGRDQPQHF.

This chain links TRBV19 with TRBJ2-1; 11 bases fit TRBD2. The CDR3 is made up of 16 amino acids. The germline CDR1 and CDR2 sequences are LNHDA and SQIVND (reference sequence). The junction had 4 bases not matched to a gene; V was cut back by 2 bases and J by 4 bases. DNA for the CDR3: TGTGCCAGTAGTATATTCGGGACTAGCGGTTACAATGAGCAGTTCTTC. As protein: CASSIFGTSGYNEQFF. The full variable domain, with the rest looked up from reference TRBV19 and TRBJ2-1, is DGGITQSPKYLFRKEGQNVTLSCEQNLNHDAMYWYRQDPGQGLRLIYYSQIVNDFQKGDIAEGYSVSREKKESFPLTVTSAQKNPTAFYLCASSIFGTSGYNEQFFGPGTRLTVL.

This rearrangement joins TRBV7-2 to TRBJ2-5; D not certain. Germline-derived CDR1 and CDR2 are SGHTA and FQGNSA. CDR3 length: 15 residues. V was trimmed by 2 bases and J by 5 bases, leaving 15 bases between them. The DNA of the CDR3 is TGTGCCAGCAGCTTAATCGACGGATATGTGGAGACCCAGTACTTC. Protein sequence: CASSLIDGYVETQYF.

This sequence joins TRBV19 and TRBJ1-1, with TRBD1 as a possible D gene (5 bases). The germline gives CDR1 LNHDA, CDR2 SQIVND (reference sequence). The ends were cut back, 2 bases at V and 6 bases at J, with 13 bases in the middle. This CDR3 region has 14 residues. The CDR3 reads CASSIRASGAEAFF. DNA for the CDR3: TGTGCCAGTAGTATAAGAGCTTCGGGGGCTGAAGCTTTCTTT.

This clonotype was found many times. Germline and junction disagree at one end, which may indicate a read error. V is TRBV4-3 and J is TRBJ1-5; 10 nucleotides line up with TRBD1. Germline assignment: CDR1 LGHNA and CDR2 YSLEER. CDR3 length: 15 amino acids. This CDR3 is CASSQDRGSNQPQHF. The DNA of the CDR3 is TGTGCCAGCAGTCAGGACAGGGGGAGCAATCAGCCCCAGCATTTT.

The sample holds a few counts of this clonotype. V usage is TRBV6-1 and J usage is TRBJ2-2, with a weak D call TRBD2 (5 bases). V lost 6 bases and J lost 6, with 23 bases in between. CDR1 and CDR2 (germline): MNHNS, SASEGT. The CDR3 contains 17 residues. The CDR3 loop reads CASSPGLPGWGAGELFF. The CDR3 nucleotides are TGTGCCAGCAGCCCAGGACTCCCTGGGTGGGGAGCCGGGGAGCTGTTTTTT.

CDR3: CASSRGQGGGPNTEAFF. The DNA for the CDR3 is TGTGCCAGCAGTAGGGGACAGGGGGGGGGACCGAACACTGAAGCTTTCTTT. The rearrangement uses TRBV27 and TRBJ1-1; 11 bases map to TRBD1. Looked up from germline, CDR1 is MNHEY and CDR2 is SMNVEV (reference sequence). V dropped 5 bases and J dropped 1; count of bases not matched to a gene: 9. The CDR3 is made up of 17 amino acids.

A few counts support this clonotype. This chain links TRBV4-2 with TRBJ2-6, with a weak D call TRBD1 (5 bases). Germline loops: CDR1 LGHNA, CDR2 YNFKEQ. There are 16 residues in the CDR3. Trimming removed 0 bases at V and 0 bases at J, with 6 bases between. Written as DNA, the CDR3 is TGTGCCAGCAGCCAAGAAGGGGTCTCTGGGGCCAACGTCCTGACTTTC. Its protein is CASSQEGVSGANVLTF.

The chain is built from TRBV4-3 and TRBJ2-7; no reliable D call. CDR3 size: 13 residues. CDR1 and CDR2 (germline): LGHNA, YSLEER. V gave up 0 bases and J gave up 6 bases, with 9 bases separating them. The CDR3 loop reads CASSQDPLSEQYF. In DNA, the CDR3 is TGCGCCAGCAGCCAAGACCCACTTAGCGAGCAGTACTTC.

The J gene is TRBJ2-1, the V gene TRBV7-2; tentatively, D is TRBD1 or TRBD2 (6 bases each). CDR1 and CDR2 (germline): SGHTA, FQGNSA. This CDR3 has 14 amino acids. V was trimmed by 1 base and J by 9 bases, leaving 13 bases between them. The CDR3, as DNA: TGTGCCAGCAGCTTAGAGGGGGGTTGGAGTGAGCAGTTCTTC. Protein: CASSLEGGWSEQFF.

J is TRBJ2-7 and V is TRBV5-6; a weak D match, TRBD1 (6 bases). Deletions cut 0 bases from V and 3 bases from J, with 10 bases between. The CDR3 length is 14 residues. Germline assignment: CDR1 SGHDT and CDR2 YYEEEE. CDR3 DNA sequence: TGTGCCAGCAGCTTGGGAGGACAGATCTACGAGCAGTACGTC. Translating gives CASSLGGQIYEQYV.

This chain links TRBV20-1 with TRBJ1-1; no reliable D call. The CDR3 length is 15 residues. Germline loops: CDR1 DFQATT, CDR2 SNEGSKA (reference sequence). The V end lost 5 bases, the J end lost 1 base, and 17 bases lay between the germline ends. The CDR3 coding sequence is TGCAGTGCTCCGATTAGAGCCCCGAGGAACACTGAAGCTTTCTTT. It encodes CSAPIRAPRNTEAFF.

This clonotype was seen a few times. The V call is TRBV10-1, the J call TRBJ2-3; 16 bases fit TRBD2. The CDR3 is made up of 18 amino acids. Germline V lookup: CDR1 WNHNN, CDR2 SYGVQD (reference sequence). V lost 4 bases to trimming and J lost 5 bases; unmatched junction nucleotides: 9. DNA of the CDR3: TGCGCCAGCAGTGTCCCGGGACTAGCGGGAGGGCCAGGAGATACGCAGTATTTT. This translates into CASSVPGLAGGPGDTQYF.

A few counts support this clonotype. The chain combines TRBV12-3 or TRBV12-4 with TRBJ2-7; 11 nucleotides match TRBD2. Unmatched junction bases numbered 5, after V lost 3 bases and J lost 1 base. This CDR3 has 16 residues. In nucleotides, the CDR3 is TGTGCCAGCAGTTTCGGTAGCGGGGGGGTATCCTACGAGCAGTACTTC. It codes for CASSFGSGGVSYEQYF.

This clonotype appeared a few times. The chain combines TRBV30 with TRBJ1-1; weak D call: TRBD1 (5 bases). Trimming took off 3 bases at V and 0 bases at J, with 11 bases between the two ends. The CDR3 loop spans 14 amino acids. CDR1 and CDR2 from the germline V gene are GTSNPN and SVGIG (reference sequence). The CDR3 bases are TGTGCCTGGAGGGAAGACAGTGTGAACACTGAAGCTTTCTTT. Encoded protein: CAWREDSVNTEAFF. The variable domain in full, with the rest retrieved from reference TRBV30 and TRBJ1-1, is SQTIHQWPATLVQPVGSPLSLECTVEGTSNPNLYWYRQAAGRGLQLLFYSVGIGQISSEVPQNLSASRPQDRQFILSSKKLLLSDSGFYLCAWREDSVNTEAFFGQGTRLTVV.

This clonotype was found a few times. The rearrangement links TRBV27 to TRBJ2-2, with D maybe TRBD2 (5 bases). The CDR3 has 16 residues. Per germline, CDR1 MNHEY and CDR2 SMNVEV (reference sequence). V shed 7 bases and J shed 4 bases, with 19 bases lying between them. The CDR3 is CASTYRGVSATGELFF. The CDR3 DNA is TGTGCCAGCACCTACCGGGGAGTCAGCGCCACCGGGGAGCTGTTTTTT.

On this clonotype itself: One end of the junction is discordant with germline, which a read error may explain. The chain joins TRBV20-1 to TRBJ2-7, with D perhaps matching TRBD1 (6 bases). There are 13 residues in the CDR3. Germline CDR1 is DFQATT and CDR2 is SNEGSKA (reference sequence). DNA for the CDR3: TGCAGTGCCAGAGGGGGAGATTCGAGAGAGCAGTACTTC. Translated: CSARGGDSREQYF.

The rearrangement links TRBV6-5 to TRBJ2-3; 12 bases map to TRBD1. From germline, CDR1 is MNHEY and CDR2 SVGAGI. V shed 2 bases and J 8 bases; nucleotides not matched to a gene: 11. This CDR3 is 17 amino acids long. The CDR3 here is CASSYVVWGQGASTQYF. The CDR3 coding sequence is TGTGCCAGCAGTTACGTGGTATGGGGACAGGGGGCAAGTACGCAGTATTTT.

The chain combines TRBV6-2 or TRBV6-3 with TRBJ2-7; TRBD2 matches 8 bases. V shed 2 bases and J 2 bases; nucleotides not matched to a gene: 8. Per germline, CDR1 MNHEY and CDR2 SVGEGT. CDR3 length equals 16 residues. The CDR3 sequence is CASSYTGTRLTYEQYF. For the CDR3, the DNA is TGTGCCAGCAGTTACACCGGGACTAGACTAACCTACGAGCAGTACTTC.